A single sample gave rise to the 3 T cell receptor beta chains below, sequenced in a study of early T cells in non-severe SARS-CoV-2 infection. TCRdb re-called the 5' RACE reads through MiXCR, storing one row per CDR3 protein. This table has about 80,000 distinct CDR3 sequences, about 17% appearing once. Sequencing was performed on whole blood. These receptors were collected from an adult who was a healthcare worker with PCR-confirmed SARS-CoV-2 infection or an uninfected control (not recorded which).

The chain is built from TRBV5-1 and TRBJ1-2; D ambiguous. Germline V CDR1 and CDR2: SGHRS, YFSETQ. The V end lost 2 bases, the J end lost 7 bases, and 15 bases lay between the germline ends. The CDR3 is 14 amino acids. CDR3 nucleotide sequence: TGCGCCAGCAGCTTTGGATTACAAGCGAGTGGCTACACCTTC. Encoded protein: CASSFGLQASGYTF.

This clonotype was detected ten times or more. This chain connects TRBV5-1 to TRBJ1-1; the match to TRBD1 covers 7 bases. Germline CDR1 SGHRS, CDR2 YFSETQ. V lost 5 bases, J lost 0 bases, and 10 bases stayed unmatched. The CDR3 spans 16 residues. The DNA of the CDR3 is TGCGCCAGCAGGCCGGGGGACAGCGTTATGAACACTGAAGCTTTCTTT. Its protein product is CASRPGDSVMNTEAFF.

The rearrangement uses TRBV2 and TRBJ2-7; TRBD1 matches 10 bases. The V and J ends lost 7 bases and 10 bases, in that order; junction bases with no gene match: 13. The CDR3 totals 14 residues. CDR1 is SNHLY, CDR2 FYNNEI, per germline. The CDR3 is CASTTGTGALGQYF. The CDR3 bases are TGTGCCAGCACCACCGGGACAGGGGCCCTGGGACAGTACTTC.